This T cell receptor beta chain was captured in a study of T cell repertoires in ileal Crohn's disease. The wider study: About half received postoperative treatment, some 10 with thiopurines and around 18 anti-TNF. Study-level points and caveats: Active smokers at surgery had more clonal expansions than non-smokers. Postoperative endoscopy occurred within one year, median around 6.5 months.

To note about this clone: The antigen is undetermined.

This CDR3 spans 15 amino acids. The germline gives CDR1 SGHKS, CDR2 YYEKEE (reference sequence). Between the trimmed V and J ends, which lost 4 bases and 1 base, there was a span of 11 bases. Per sample, roughly 0.5 micrograms of biopsy DNA were TCRB immunosequenced. Sequencing was performed with immunoSEQ multiplex PCR; in TCRdb, only in-frame clones are kept and a portion is missing. The data show about 59,000 clones, about 89% seen once. Time point meaning: neoterminal ileum biopsy at postoperative endoscopy, about 6 months after surgery. The specimen sequenced was ileal tissue. V is TRBV5-5 and J is TRBJ2-2; TRBD2 might be the D (6 bases). The receptor was derived from an adult with Crohn's disease. CDR3 loop: CASSRGEVNTGELFF. CDR3 nucleotides: TGTGCCAGCAGCCGAGGGGAGGTGAACACCGGGGAGCTGTTTTTT. The entire variable domain, with the rest obtained from reference TRBV5-5 and TRBJ2-2, is as follows: DAGVTQSPTHLIKTRGQQVTLRCSPISGHKSVSWYQQVLGQGPQFIFQYYEKEERGRGNFPDRFSARQFPNYSSELNVNALLLGDSALYLCASSRGEVNTGELFFGEGSRLTVL.